Presented here are 25 T cell receptor beta chains from one specimen sequenced in a study of T cell responses to AZD1222 COVID-19 vaccine. Generated by immunoSEQ multiplex PCR, the TCRdb table keeps only in-frame clones and is missing some. The sample carries around 130,000 clones, roughly 87% recorded once. This specimen consisted of peripheral blood, obtained on day 0 of AZD1222 vaccination. The receptors stem from an adult in good health.

The rearrangement links TRBV5-5 to TRBJ1-2, with TRBD1 matching over 12 bases. The CDR3 runs 17 residues. The germline V gene encodes CDR1 SGHKS and CDR2 YYEKEE (reference sequence). After removal of 4 bases from V and 7 bases from J, the junction contained 14 bases not matched to a gene. The CDR3 reads CASSRNSGTGGVGGYTF. In DNA, the CDR3 is TGTGCCAGCAGCCGGAACAGCGGGACAGGGGGCGTAGGTGGCTACACCTTC.

In nucleotides, the CDR3 is TGTGCCAGCAGTCCCGGGATTTATGGCTACACCTTC. Amino acids: CASSPGIYGYTF. The V gene is TRBV12-3 or TRBV12-4, the J gene TRBJ1-2; D remains unclear. V was trimmed by 5 bases and J by 5 bases, leaving 9 bases between them. CDR3 length equals 12 residues.

V gene TRBV5-4 combines with J gene TRBJ1-1; no definite D call. From germline, CDR1 is SGHNT and CDR2 YYREEE (reference sequence). The CDR3 totals 12 residues. The germline V and J ends were trimmed by 2 bases and 6 bases, with 8 bases remaining between them. CDR3 protein: CASSLTAAEAFF. Here the CDR3 DNA reads TGTGCCAGCAGCTTAACAGCGGCTGAAGCTTTCTTT.

This chain connects TRBV6-2 or TRBV6-3 to TRBJ1-2; the D gene is possibly TRBD1 (6 bases). The CDR3 runs 15 residues. Germline CDR1 is MNHEY and CDR2 is SVGEGT. V was cut by 0 bases and J by 4 bases, with 12 bases left in between. The CDR3: CASSYSSGRGYGYTF. As DNA, the CDR3 is TGTGCCAGCAGTTACTCGAGTGGCAGGGGCTATGGCTACACCTTC.

The chain carries TRBV4-1 and TRBJ1-5; the match to TRBD1 covers 7 bases. The CDR3 loop spans 16 amino acids. CDR1 MGHRA and CDR2 YSYEKL come from the germline V gene. V gave up 5 bases and J gave up 3 bases; unmatched junction bases: 10. The CDR3 sequence: CASSSPDQGVNQPQHF. CDR3 nucleotide sequence: TGCGCCAGCAGCTCCCCCGATCAGGGGGTCAATCAGCCCCAGCATTTT.

The genes are TRBV12-1 and TRBJ1-5; the table's D call of TRBD1 was not tested on the DNA. TRBV12-1 is deemed a pseudogene. The CDR3 length is 16 residues. CDR3 residues: CASSLSRGYSNQPQHF. CDR3 coding DNA: TGTGCCAGCAGCCTTTCCAGGGGGTATAGCAATCAGCCCCAGCATTTT.

This clone occurred once. J is TRBJ1-2 and V is TRBV19; 9 nucleotides line up with TRBD1. Looked up from germline, CDR1 is LNHDA and CDR2 is SQIVND (reference sequence). The CDR3 runs 15 residues. The V and J ends lost 5 bases and 3 bases, in that order; junction bases with no gene match: 7. The CDR3 reads CASSPPGQGHYGYTF. The CDR3 DNA is TGTGCCAGTAGTCCTCCGGGACAGGGTCACTATGGCTACACCTTC.

The J gene is TRBJ2-2, the V gene TRBV28, with 7 bases aligning to TRBD2. The CDR3 spans 17 residues. Trimming at V came to 5 bases and at J to 4 bases, leaving 13 bases not matched to a gene. Germline V gives CDR1 MDHEN, CDR2 SYDVKM. The CDR3 loop is CASSPPPGRGSTGELFF. CDR3 in DNA: TGTGCCAGCAGTCCCCCCCCAGGGAGGGGAAGCACCGGGGAGCTGTTTTTT. Full variable domain (rest looked up from reference TRBV28 and TRBJ2-2): DVKVTQSSRYLVKRTGEKVFLECVQDMDHENMFWYRQDPGLGLRLIYFSYDVKMKEKGDIPEGYSVSREKKERFSLILESASTNQTSMYLCASSPPPGRGSTGELFFGEGSRLTVL.

This clone was detected a few times. The CDR3 sequence: CASSPVGPNTGELFF. In DNA, the CDR3 is TGTGCCAGCAGTCCAGTGGGCCCGAACACCGGGGAGCTGTTTTTT. The V call is TRBV28, the J call TRBJ2-2; unclear D gene. The CDR3 length is 15 residues. Trimming left V 5 bases short and J 0 bases short, with 10 bases between. Germline CDR1 is MDHEN and CDR2 is SYDVKM. The complete variable domain, with remaining parts taken from reference TRBV28 and TRBJ2-2, reads DVKVTQSSRYLVKRTGEKVFLECVQDMDHENMFWYRQDPGLGLRLIYFSYDVKMKEKGDIPEGYSVSREKKERFSLILESASTNQTSMYLCASSPVGPNTGELFFGEGSRLTVL.

The chain carries TRBV20-1 and TRBJ2-1, with D unresolved. V dropped 3 bases and J dropped 13 bases, with 13 bases sitting between them. The CDR3 has 11 residues. Germline-derived CDR1 and CDR2 are DFQATT and SNEGSKA (reference sequence). The CDR3 is CSASPADRQFF. The CDR3 DNA sequence: TGCAGTGCTAGTCCGGCGGATCGACAGTTCTTC.

CDR3 sequence: CASSHSPLAGETQYF. Here the CDR3 DNA reads TGTGCCAGCAGCCATTCCCCACTAGCGGGGGAGACCCAGTACTTC. The chain employs TRBV28 and TRBJ2-5; 10 positions match TRBD2. CDR1 is MDHEN, CDR2 SYDVKM, per germline. The length of the CDR3 is 15 residues. Trimming cost V 6 bases and J 5 bases; bases outside gene matches: 9. The variable domain in full, with the rest retrieved from reference TRBV28 and TRBJ2-5, is DVKVTQSSRYLVKRTGEKVFLECVQDMDHENMFWYRQDPGLGLRLIYFSYDVKMKEKGDIPEGYSVSREKKERFSLILESASTNQTSMYLCASSHSPLAGETQYFGPGTRLLVL.

This chain links TRBV29-1 with TRBJ2-1; 13 positions agree with TRBD2. With V trimmed by 0 bases and J by 0 bases, 5 bases remained unmatched. Germline V gives CDR1 SQVTM, CDR2 ANQGSEA. There are 18 residues in the CDR3. In DNA form, the CDR3 reads TGCAGCGTTGAAGAACTAGCGGGGGGGTTTTACTCCTACAATGAGCAGTTCTTC. Translated: CSVEELAGGFYSYNEQFF.

The chain recombines TRBV4-1 with TRBJ1-2, with a tentative D call TRBD1 (6 bases). This CDR3 region has 14 residues. Trimming stripped 1 base from V and 8 bases from J, with 14 bases between. The germline V gene encodes CDR1 MGHRA and CDR2 YSYEKL. In nucleotides, the CDR3 is TGCGCCAGCAGCCAAGGGCCGGGGGCAGTGGGCTACACCTTC. This encodes CASSQGPGAVGYTF.

The V gene is TRBV5-4, the J gene TRBJ1-4; tentative D call: TRBD1 (6 bases). From germline, CDR1 is SGHNT and CDR2 YYREEE (reference sequence). V was shortened by 4 bases and J by 7 bases, with 14 bases between the two germline ends. The CDR3 extends over 14 amino acids. The CDR3 here is CASSVQGNSEKLFF. DNA of the CDR3: TGTGCCAGCAGCGTACAGGGCAATAGTGAAAAACTGTTTTTT.

This chain links TRBV5-6 with TRBJ1-6; the match to TRBD1 covers 9 bases. The germline V gene has CDR1 SGHDT and CDR2 YYEEEE. The CDR3 contains 13 residues. V dropped 4 bases and J dropped 13; count of bases not matched to a gene: 6. The CDR3 here is CASSPSGTGPLHF. DNA for the CDR3: TGTGCCAGCAGCCCCAGCGGGACAGGGCCCCTCCACTTT. The entire variable domain, with the rest obtained from reference TRBV5-6 and TRBJ1-6, is as follows: DAGVTQSPTHLIKTRGQQVTLRCSPKSGHDTVSWYQQALGQGPQFIFQYYEEEERQRGNFPDRFSGHQFPNYSSELNVNALLLGDSALYLCASSPSGTGPLHFGNGTRLTVT.

The chain recombines TRBV5-1 with TRBJ2-7; 11 bases line up with TRBD1. The germline V gene encodes CDR1 SGHRS and CDR2 YFSETQ. Trimming removed 4 bases from V and 7 bases from J; junction bases left unmatched: 10. The CDR3 spans 15 residues. Here the CDR3 reads CASSPGQGGLWEQYF. As DNA, the CDR3 is TGCGCCAGCAGCCCGGGACAGGGGGGGCTGTGGGAGCAGTACTTC.

This clone was counted only a few times. This chain uses TRBV5-6 with TRBJ1-5, with D perhaps matching TRBD1 (5 bases). This CDR3 is built from 15 residues. The V gene's germline CDR1 is SGHDT and CDR2 YYEEEE. Trimming pared 0 bases from V and 4 bases from J, leaving 11 bases between. CDR3 loop: CASSLGLSGNQPQHF. DNA of the CDR3: TGTGCCAGCAGCTTGGGGTTGTCAGGGAATCAGCCCCAGCATTTT.

The J gene is TRBJ2-1, the V gene TRBV5-1; 9 positions match TRBD2. The germline gives CDR1 SGHRS, CDR2 YFSETQ. The CDR3 sequence is 15 residues long. With V trimmed by 1 base and J by 3 bases, 2 bases remained unmatched. Here the CDR3 reads CASSLLAGFYNEQFF. For the CDR3, the DNA is TGCGCCAGCAGCTTGCTAGCGGGGTTCTACAATGAGCAGTTCTTC.

The chain links TRBV10-3 to TRBJ2-7; possibly TRBD2 for D (5 bases). The CDR3 covers 16 residues. Germline loops: CDR1 ENHRY, CDR2 SYGVKD. Trimming removed 0 bases at V and 0 bases at J, with 12 bases between. The CDR3 region is CAISESTGRASYEQYF. CDR3 DNA: TGTGCCATCAGTGAGTCCACGGGAAGAGCCTCCTACGAGCAGTACTTC.

The chain has TRBV2 and TRBJ2-2; maybe TRBD1 (7 bases). V gave up 8 bases and J gave up 4 bases, with 20 bases separating them. The V gene's germline CDR1 is SNHLY and CDR2 FYNNEI. CDR3 length: 16 amino acids. CDR3 bases: TGTGCCAGCCAATCTACAGGGGCGCGGGGCACCGGGGAGCTGTTTTTT. Translating it yields CASQSTGARGTGELFF.

The V call is TRBV2, the J call TRBJ2-5; TRBD1 aligns across 8 bases. Germline lookup yields CDR1 SNHLY and CDR2 FYNNEI. The CDR3 length is 17 residues. V lost 1 base and J lost 5; bases outside the gene matches: 12. The CDR3 here is CASSEEEWAGGLETQYF. The CDR3 DNA reads TGTGCCAGCAGTGAAGAGGAGTGGGCAGGGGGCTTGGAGACCCAGTACTTC. Full variable domain (missing parts from reference TRBV2 and TRBJ2-5): EPEVTQTPSHQVTQMGQEVILRCVPISNHLYFYWYRQILGQKVEFLVSFYNNEISEKSEIFDDQFSVERPDGSNFTLKIRSTKLEDSAMYFCASSEEEWAGGLETQYFGPGTRLLVL.

A word on this clone: The sample holds other DNA sequences that translate to the same CDR3. The chain carries TRBV18 and TRBJ1-5, with a possible D match to TRBD1 (5 bases). CDR1 KGHSH and CDR2 LQKENI come from the germline V gene. The CDR3 spans 13 residues. V shed 6 bases and J shed 5 bases, with 11 bases lying between them. CDR3 coding DNA: TGTGCCAGCTCCCCCGGGGGTTATCAGCCCCAGCATTTT. It encodes CASSPGGYQPQHF.

The chain carries TRBV6-1 and TRBJ1-2, with a tentative D call TRBD1 (6 bases). Germline-derived CDR1 and CDR2 are MNHNS and SASEGT. The length of the CDR3 is 16 residues. The V end was cut by 0 bases, the J end by 6 bases, with 17 bases between. The CDR3 here is CASSEAGTGRTDGYTF. The CDR3 nucleotides are TGTGCCAGCAGTGAAGCCGGTACAGGGCGCACCGATGGCTACACCTTC.

J is TRBJ1-2 and V is TRBV6-2 or TRBV6-3; D is uncertain. CDR1 and CDR2 from the germline V gene are MNHEY and SVGEGT. The V and J ends lost 6 bases and 10 bases respectively, with 18 bases between them. The CDR3 covers 13 residues. This CDR3 reads CASSLNIGFAYTF. In DNA form, the CDR3 reads TGTGCCAGCAGCCTGAATATAGGGTTCGCCTACACCTTC.

The CDR3 nucleotides read TGTGCCAGCAGCTATGGACAGGGCGAGTGGCAGCCCCAGCATTTT. It is translated as CASSYGQGEWQPQHF. The chain couples TRBV7-2 to TRBJ1-5, with TRBD1 matching 8 bases. Germline V CDR1 and CDR2: SGHTA, FQGNSA. J gave up 7 bases and V 4 bases, and 9 bases lay outside the gene matches. This CDR3 is 15 amino acids long. The full variable domain, in which reference TRBV7-2 and TRBJ1-5 provide the parts outside the CDR3, is GAGVSQSPSNKVTEKGKDVELRCDPISGHTALYWYRQSLGQGLEFLIYFQGNSAPDKSGLPSDRFSAERTGGSVSTLTIQRTQQEDSAVYLCASSYGQGEWQPQHFGDGTRLSIL.